Below are 2 T cell receptor beta chains sequenced from a single sample in a study of T cells in Graves' hyperthyroidism and ophthalmopathy. RNA transcripts served as the template for amplifying TCR beta CDR3 regions. First-round RT-PCR with HTBI primers amplified the TCR CDR3 region. One entry per CDR3 protein results from TCRdb running MiXCR on the multiplex PCR reads. The sample lists over 450,000 distinct CDR3 sequences; over 13% were seen once. The sequencing sample was made of blood. The receptors stem from a woman between 18 and 30 years old with Graves' hyperthyroidism.

This clonotype was counted a few times. V is TRBV6-1 and J is TRBJ1-2, with a weak D call TRBD1 (6 bases). The germline V and J ends were trimmed by 6 bases and 4 bases, with 18 bases remaining between them. The germline CDR1 and CDR2 sequences are MNHNS and SASEGT. The CDR3 extends over 15 amino acids. The CDR3 reads CASSRNREAIYGYTF. Written as DNA, the CDR3 is TGTGCCAGCAGCCGGAACAGGGAGGCAATCTATGGCTACACCTTC.

With respect to this clonotype: A much larger clone is a single base away; this may be a read error. V and J are TRBV29-1 and TRBJ2-5; the match to TRBD1 covers 7 bases. The CDR3 covers 14 residues. The germline gives CDR1 SQVTM, CDR2 ANQGSEA. V shed 5 bases, J shed 5 bases, and the junction held 11 bases outside the gene matches. The CDR3, as DNA: TGCAGCGTTATCCCAATCGACAGGGCCGAGACCCAGTACTTC. It translates to CSVIPIDRAETQYF.